The 5 T cell receptor beta chains below were found in one sample sequenced in a study of control samples from healthy donors and cancer patients. Method: immunoSEQ multiplex PCR; TCRdb's copy keeps in-frame clones and lacks some. The repertoire holds over 100,000 clones, with roughly 88% as singletons. The specimen sequenced was blood. The receptors stem from a man aged 35-49 years in good health.

In the case of this clone: Other DNA variants within this sample encode the same CDR3. The rearrangement links TRBV5-1 to TRBJ2-7; no definite D call. Germline V gene sequence: CDR1 SGHRS, CDR2 YFSETQ. The CDR3 is made up of 13 amino acids. V was clipped by 0 bases and J by 1 base, with 5 bases between them. The CDR3 loop is CASSLEASYEQYF. The DNA of the CDR3 is TGCGCCAGCAGCTTGGAAGCGTCCTACGAGCAGTACTTC.

This clone was observed a few times. The J gene is TRBJ1-3, the V gene TRBV5-1; D uncertain. Trimming pared 3 bases from V and 2 bases from J, leaving 9 bases between. The CDR3 runs to 14 residues. The germline V gene encodes CDR1 SGHRS and CDR2 YFSETQ. CDR3 in DNA: TGCGCCAGCAGCTCCTGGTATACTGGAAACACCATATATTTT. This encodes CASSSWYTGNTIYF. Complete variable domain (other parts from reference TRBV5-1 and TRBJ1-3): KAGVTQTPRYLIKTRGQQVTLSCSPISGHRSVSWYQQTPGQGLQFLFEYFSETQRNKGNFPGRFSGRQFSNSRSEMNVSTLELGDSALYLCASSSWYTGNTIYFGEGSWLTVV.

The genes are TRBV3-1 (or the pseudogene TRBV3-2) and TRBJ2-7; D is undetermined. The V end was cut by 1 base, the J end by 2 bases, with 9 bases between. CDR3 length equals 14 residues. The germline gives CDR1 LGHDT, CDR2 YNNKEL (reference sequence). This CDR3 is CASSQAFSTYEQYF. The CDR3 DNA is TGTGCCAGCAGCCAAGCCTTCAGTACCTACGAGCAGTACTTC.

The gene calls are TRBV9 and TRBJ2-2; tentatively, D is TRBD1 (6 bases). The CDR3 extends over 15 amino acids. V lost 3 bases, J lost 5 bases, and 14 bases lay in between. CDR1 and CDR2 from the germline V gene are SGDLS and YYNGEE. CDR3 sequence (DNA): TGTGCCAGCAGCGCTCCAAGTACAGGGACCGGGGAGCTGTTTTTT. As protein: CASSAPSTGTGELFF.

The J gene is TRBJ1-6, the V gene TRBV30; no clear D gene. In germline, CDR1 is GTSNPN, CDR2 SVGIG (reference sequence). V was clipped by 3 bases and J by 7 bases, with 13 bases between them. The CDR3 loop spans 14 amino acids. Here the CDR3 reads CAWRETVGNSPLHF. CDR3 nucleotides: TGTGCCTGGAGGGAAACGGTTGGCAATTCACCCCTCCACTTT.